The source of this T cell receptor (beta chain) is a study of T cell responses to AZD1222 COVID-19 vaccine (dated by TCRdb to the early 2020s). Broadly, across the study: TCR sequencing was performed for 233 trial participants, of whom 207 were given two doses of AZD1222 and 26 were given two doses of MenACWY control vaccine. Trial participants were enrolled into age subgroups of 18-55, 56-69 and 70-plus years, which contained around 150, 28 and 57 TCR-sequenced participants, respectively. The paper's findings and limits, for the study overall: In the small 56-69-year group, the increase in depth fell short of significance, most likely because of low power. Most participants were white British and females outnumbered males, and the authors suggested that clonal diversity may have been underestimated. CD4 TCRs associated with the vaccine covered the entire spike protein, and the dominant responses were in regions 160-218 and 743-854. After two AZD1222 doses, both the breadth and the depth of spike-specific TCRs were significantly higher than at day 0 and than in MenACWY recipients. Conclusions about previously exposed vaccinees are limited because only a handful of AZD1222 recipients were SARS-CoV-2 seropositive at baseline. Because no day 14 peak-response samples were available, the repertoires could be characterized only after the peak T cell response. Reportedly, almost half of the unique spike-specific TCRs recognized epitopes lying outside the regions that are mutated in the B.1.351 and B.1.1.7 variants.

Unmatched junction bases come to 7, with V trimmed by 6 bases and J by 4 bases. Looking up the germline V gene yields CDR1 KGHSH and CDR2 LQKENI. There are 14 amino acids in the CDR3, from cysteine to phenylalanine inclusive. Of all the DNA, just the CDR3 is kept, 42 bases in frame from base 1. The time point label on this specimen signifies: about 28 days (+/-7) after the second vaccine dose. Because spike-specific TCR depth and breadth did not differ between the two schedules, AZD1222 recipients who got a second dose at roughly 4 weeks were pooled with those who got a second dose at roughly 12 weeks. Samples from vaccinated people were obtained from the UK trials COV001 and COV002, which included a single-blind randomized controlled phase 2/3 trial of AZD1222 (ChAdOx1 nCoV-19) in healthy adults. Trial participant PBMC samples were collected at day 0 and day 28 after the second dose for TCRbeta chain sequencing.

The CDR3 regions of human TCRbeta chains were analyzed by immunosequencing. In the source study's methods: Repertoire TCRs were matched against a reference library of SARS-CoV-2-specific TCRs generated with the MIRA antigen-specificity platform. Breadth meant the fraction of unique TCRs that were SARS-CoV-2-associated, whereas depth meant the fraction of total T cells that were SARS-CoV-2-associated. Using the MIRA data, each spike-specific TCR was mapped to the spike region that the TCR reacts to and placed in a CD4 or CD8 class. Log10-transformed breadth and depth values were compared by one-way ANOVA with Sidak's multiple comparisons tests. TCRdb provides this immuneACCESS table in a form limited to in-frame rearrangements. Some clones are lacking; in checked studies, under half of them reflect an unresolved V gene, and why the rest are absent is not known. V, J and clone size are those of that table, while D and trimming were read from the DNA. For this sample there are some 190,000 clones; roughly 91% appear just once. The biggest ten clones account for around 1.9% of the sample.

Of note for this clone: This receptor's antigen is unknown. The sample holds no much larger clone one base away, and base qualities are not on file. This specimen includes other DNA sequences encoding the same CDR3.

The sample here was peripheral blood, taken 28 days after the second AZD1222 dose. This sequence originates from an adult who received the AZD1222 COVID-19 vaccine. The V and J genes are TRBV18 and TRBJ1-1, with 8 bases matching TRBD1. CDR3 loop: CASSPGQGLTEAFF. The nucleotides are TGTGCCAGCTCTCCAGGACAGGGCCTCACTGAAGCTTTCTTT.